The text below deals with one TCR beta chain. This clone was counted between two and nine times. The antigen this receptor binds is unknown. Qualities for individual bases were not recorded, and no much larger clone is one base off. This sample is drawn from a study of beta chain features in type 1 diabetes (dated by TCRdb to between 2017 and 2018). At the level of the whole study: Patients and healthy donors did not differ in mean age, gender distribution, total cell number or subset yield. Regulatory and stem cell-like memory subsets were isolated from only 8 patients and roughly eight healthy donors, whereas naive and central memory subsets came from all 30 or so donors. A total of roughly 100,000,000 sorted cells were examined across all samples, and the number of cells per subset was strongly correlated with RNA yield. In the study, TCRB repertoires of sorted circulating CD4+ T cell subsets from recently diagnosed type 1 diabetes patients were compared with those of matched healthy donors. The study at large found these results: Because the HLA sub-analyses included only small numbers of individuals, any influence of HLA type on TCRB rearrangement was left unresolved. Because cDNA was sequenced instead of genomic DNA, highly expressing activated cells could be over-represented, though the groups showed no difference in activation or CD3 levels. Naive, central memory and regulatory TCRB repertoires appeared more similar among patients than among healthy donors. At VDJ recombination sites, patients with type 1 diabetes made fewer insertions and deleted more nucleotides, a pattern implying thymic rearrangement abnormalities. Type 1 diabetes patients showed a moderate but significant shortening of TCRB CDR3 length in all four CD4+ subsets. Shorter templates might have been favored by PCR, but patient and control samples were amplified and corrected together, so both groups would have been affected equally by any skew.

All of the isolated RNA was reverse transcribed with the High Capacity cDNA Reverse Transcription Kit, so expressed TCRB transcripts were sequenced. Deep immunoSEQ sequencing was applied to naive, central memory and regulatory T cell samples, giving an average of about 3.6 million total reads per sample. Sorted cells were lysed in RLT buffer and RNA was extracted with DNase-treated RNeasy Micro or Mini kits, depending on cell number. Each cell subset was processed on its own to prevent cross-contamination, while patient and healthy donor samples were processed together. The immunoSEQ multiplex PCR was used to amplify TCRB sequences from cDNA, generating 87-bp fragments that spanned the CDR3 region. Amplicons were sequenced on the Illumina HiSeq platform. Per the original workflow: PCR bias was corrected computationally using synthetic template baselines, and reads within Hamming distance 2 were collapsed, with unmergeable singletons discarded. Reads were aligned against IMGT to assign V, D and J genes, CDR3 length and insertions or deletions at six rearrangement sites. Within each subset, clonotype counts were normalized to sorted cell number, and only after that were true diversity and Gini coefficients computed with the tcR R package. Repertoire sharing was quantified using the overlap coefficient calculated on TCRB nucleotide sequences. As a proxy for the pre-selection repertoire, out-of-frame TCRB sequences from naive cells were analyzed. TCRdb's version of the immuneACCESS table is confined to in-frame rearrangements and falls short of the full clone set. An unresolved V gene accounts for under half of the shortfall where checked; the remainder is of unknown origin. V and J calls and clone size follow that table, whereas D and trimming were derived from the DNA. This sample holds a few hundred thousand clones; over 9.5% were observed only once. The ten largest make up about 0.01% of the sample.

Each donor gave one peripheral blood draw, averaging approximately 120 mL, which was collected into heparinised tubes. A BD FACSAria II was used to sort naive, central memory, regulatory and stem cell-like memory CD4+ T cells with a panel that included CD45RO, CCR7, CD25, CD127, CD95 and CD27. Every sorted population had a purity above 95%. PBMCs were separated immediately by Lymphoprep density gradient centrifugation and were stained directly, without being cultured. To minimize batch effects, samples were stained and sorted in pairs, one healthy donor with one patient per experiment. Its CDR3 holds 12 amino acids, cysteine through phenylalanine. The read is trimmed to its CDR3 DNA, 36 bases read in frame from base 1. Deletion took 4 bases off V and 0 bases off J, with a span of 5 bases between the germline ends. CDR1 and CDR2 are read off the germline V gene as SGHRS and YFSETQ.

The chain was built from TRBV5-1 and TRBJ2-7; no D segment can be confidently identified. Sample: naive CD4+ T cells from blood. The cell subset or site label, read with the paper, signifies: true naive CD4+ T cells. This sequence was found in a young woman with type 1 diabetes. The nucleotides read TGCGCCAGCAGCCAAAACTCCTACGAGCAGTACTTC. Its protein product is CASSQNSYEQYF.